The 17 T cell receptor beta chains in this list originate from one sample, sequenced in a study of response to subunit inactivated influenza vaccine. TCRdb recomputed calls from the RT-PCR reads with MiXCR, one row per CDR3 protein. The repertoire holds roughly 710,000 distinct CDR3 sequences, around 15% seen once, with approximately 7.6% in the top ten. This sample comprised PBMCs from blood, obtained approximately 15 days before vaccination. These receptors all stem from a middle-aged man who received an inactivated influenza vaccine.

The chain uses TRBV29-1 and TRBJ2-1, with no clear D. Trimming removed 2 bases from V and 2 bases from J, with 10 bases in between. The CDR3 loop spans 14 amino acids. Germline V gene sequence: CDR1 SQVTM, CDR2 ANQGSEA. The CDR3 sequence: CSVELPAPYNEQFF. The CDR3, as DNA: TGCAGCGTTGAATTGCCGGCCCCCTACAATGAGCAGTTCTTC.

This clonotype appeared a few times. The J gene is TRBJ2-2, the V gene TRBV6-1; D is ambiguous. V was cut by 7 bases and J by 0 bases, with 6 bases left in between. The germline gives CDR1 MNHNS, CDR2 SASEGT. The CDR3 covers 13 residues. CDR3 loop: CASKAANTGELFF. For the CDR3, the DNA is TGTGCCAGCAAGGCAGCGAACACCGGGGAGCTGTTTTTT.

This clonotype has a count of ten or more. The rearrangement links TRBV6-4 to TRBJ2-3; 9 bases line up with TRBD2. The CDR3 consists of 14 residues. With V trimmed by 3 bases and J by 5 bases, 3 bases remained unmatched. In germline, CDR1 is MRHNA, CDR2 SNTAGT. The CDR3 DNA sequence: TGTGCCAGCAGTGAAGGCGGGAGGGGAGATACGCAGTATTTT. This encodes CASSEGGRGDTQYF.

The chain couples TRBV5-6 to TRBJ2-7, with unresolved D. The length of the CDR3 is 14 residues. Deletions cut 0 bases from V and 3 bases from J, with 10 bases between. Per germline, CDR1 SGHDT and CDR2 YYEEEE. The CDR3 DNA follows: TGTGCCAGCAGCTTGGCCCTAGAAAACTACGAGCAGTACTTC. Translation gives CASSLALENYEQYF.

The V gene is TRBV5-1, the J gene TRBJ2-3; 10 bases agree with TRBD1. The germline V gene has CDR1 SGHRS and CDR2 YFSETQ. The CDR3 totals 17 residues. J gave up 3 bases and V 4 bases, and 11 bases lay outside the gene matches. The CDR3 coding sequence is TGCGCCAGCAGCCTTGAGCCGGGACAGGGGATAACAGATACGCAGTATTTT. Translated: CASSLEPGQGITDTQYF.

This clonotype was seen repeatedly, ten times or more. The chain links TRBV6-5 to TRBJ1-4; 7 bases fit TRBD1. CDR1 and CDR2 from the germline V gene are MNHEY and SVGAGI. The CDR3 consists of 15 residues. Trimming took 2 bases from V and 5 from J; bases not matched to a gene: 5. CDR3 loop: CASSYRGQPNEKLFF. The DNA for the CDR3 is TGTGCCAGCAGTTACCGGGGACAGCCCAATGAAAAACTGTTTTTT.

In DNA, the CDR3 is TGTGCCAGCAGTGACCTGAAAGGGATTGCTGAAAAACTGTTTTTT. Translation: CASSDLKGIAEKLFF. The chain is built from TRBV25-1 and TRBJ1-4; no clear D. The CDR3 has 15 residues. V gave up 3 bases and J gave up 7 bases, with 15 bases separating them. Germline CDR1 MGHDK, CDR2 SYGVNS.

The CDR3 nucleotides read TGTGCCACCAGCAGAGATCCGGCCCGCAAGCAGTTCTTC. Translating it yields CATSRDPARKQFF. The chain combines TRBV15 with TRBJ2-1; no definite D call. CDR1 is LNHNV and CDR2 is YYDKDF in the germline V gene (reference sequence). V shed 0 bases and J shed 11 bases, with 11 bases lying between them. This CDR3 comprises 13 residues. Using reference TRBV15 and TRBJ2-1 for the parts outside the CDR3, the full variable domain is DAMVIQNPRYQVTQFGKPVTLSCSQTLNHNVMYWYQQKSSQAPKLLFHYYDKDFNNEADTPDNFQSRRPNTSFCFLDIRSPGLGDTAMYLCATSRDPARKQFFGPGTRLTVL.

CDR3 sequence (DNA): TGTGCCAGCAGTTTTCAGTCCTACGAGCAGTACTTC. This translates into CASSFQSYEQYF. The rearrangement uses TRBV28 and TRBJ2-7; no clear D. The CDR3 runs to 12 residues. V lost 3 bases and J 1 base, leaving 4 bases between the germline ends. The germline V gene has CDR1 MDHEN and CDR2 SYDVKM. The whole variable domain, filled in from reference TRBV28 and TRBJ2-7, reads DVKVTQSSRYLVKRTGEKVFLECVQDMDHENMFWYRQDPGLGLRLIYFSYDVKMKEKGDIPEGYSVSREKKERFSLILESASTNQTSMYLCASSFQSYEQYFGPGTRLTVT.

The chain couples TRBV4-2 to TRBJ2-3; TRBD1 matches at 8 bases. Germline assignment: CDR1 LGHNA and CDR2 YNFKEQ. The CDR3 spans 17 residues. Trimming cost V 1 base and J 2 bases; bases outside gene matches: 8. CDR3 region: CASSQGTGSSPTDTQYF. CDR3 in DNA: TGTGCCAGCAGCCAAGGGACAGGGTCATCTCCCACAGATACGCAGTATTTT.

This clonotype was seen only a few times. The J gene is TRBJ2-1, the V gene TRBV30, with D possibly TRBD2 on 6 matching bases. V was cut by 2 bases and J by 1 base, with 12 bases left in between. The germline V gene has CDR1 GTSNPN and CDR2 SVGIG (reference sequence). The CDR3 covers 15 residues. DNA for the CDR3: TGTGCCTGGAGTCCGGGAGTCTGGTCCTACAATGAGCAGTTCTTC. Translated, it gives CAWSPGVWSYNEQFF.

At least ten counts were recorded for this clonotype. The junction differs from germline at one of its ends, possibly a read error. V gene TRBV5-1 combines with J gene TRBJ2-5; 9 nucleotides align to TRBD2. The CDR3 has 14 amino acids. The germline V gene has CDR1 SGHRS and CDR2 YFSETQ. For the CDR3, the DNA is TGTGCCAGCAGCGGGGGGACATCCCAAGAGACCCAGTACTTC. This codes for CASSGGTSQETQYF.

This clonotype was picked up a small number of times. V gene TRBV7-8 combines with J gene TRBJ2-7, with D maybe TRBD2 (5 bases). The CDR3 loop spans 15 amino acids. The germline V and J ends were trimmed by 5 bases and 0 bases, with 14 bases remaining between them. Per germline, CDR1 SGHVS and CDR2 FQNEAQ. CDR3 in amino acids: CASSPGNTVSYEQYF. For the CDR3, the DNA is TGTGCCAGCAGCCCGGGGAACACCGTCTCCTACGAGCAGTACTTC.

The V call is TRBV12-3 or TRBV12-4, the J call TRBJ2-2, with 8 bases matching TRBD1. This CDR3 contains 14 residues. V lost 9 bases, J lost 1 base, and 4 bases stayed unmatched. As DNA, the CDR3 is TGTGCCAGGACCGGGACAGGGAACACCGGGGAGCTGTTTTTT. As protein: CARTGTGNTGELFF.

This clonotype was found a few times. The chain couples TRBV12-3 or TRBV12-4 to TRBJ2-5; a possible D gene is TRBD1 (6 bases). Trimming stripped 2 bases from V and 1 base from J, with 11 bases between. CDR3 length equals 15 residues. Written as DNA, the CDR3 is TGTGCCAGCAGTTTATCCCGGACAGTCCAAGAGACCCAGTACTTC. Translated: CASSLSRTVQETQYF.

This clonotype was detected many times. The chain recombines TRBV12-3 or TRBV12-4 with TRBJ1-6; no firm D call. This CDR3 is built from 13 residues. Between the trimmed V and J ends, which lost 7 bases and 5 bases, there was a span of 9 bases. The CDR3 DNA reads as TGTGCCAGCACGACGGAACATAATTCACCCCTCCACTTT. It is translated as CASTTEHNSPLHF.

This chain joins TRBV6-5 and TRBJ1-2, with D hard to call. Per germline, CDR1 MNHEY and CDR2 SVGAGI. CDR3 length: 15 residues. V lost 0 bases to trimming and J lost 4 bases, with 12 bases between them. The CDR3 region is CASSYSKTLSYGYTF. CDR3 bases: TGTGCCAGCAGTTACTCGAAGACACTTAGCTATGGCTACACCTTC.